The clone carrying this T cell receptor (beta chain) was observed a few times. Its antigen is as yet unknown. The CDR3 runs to 14 residues. Germline loops: CDR1 SQVTM, CDR2 ANQGSEA. The V end was cut by 4 bases, the J end by 5 bases, with 14 bases between. The record originates from a study of T cell repertoires in cytomegalovirus infection. Background on the study: Selection of CMV epitopes for the study included recently identified HLA-C-restricted and well-studied HLA-B-restricted ones. Public TCR beta signatures marked donors with CMV infection and the matching HLA.

Regarding the study as a whole: CMV carriers having the relevant HLA were flagged by cumulative public TCR beta family frequency. The study found HLA-C-restricted CMV-specific TCR beta clonotypes dominating the ex vivo response.

Using its own MiXCR run on the reads, TCRdb lists one record per CDR3 protein. The sample contains fewer than 350,000 distinct CDR3 sequences, 25% to 30% of which appear only once. The chain joins TRBV29-1 to TRBJ2-2; weak D call: TRBD2 (5 bases). Source: cultured PBMCs, taken from culture after CMV antigen stimulation. The receptor was derived from a human donor in good health (CMV status not recorded). Some clones in this sample may be carry-over from other donors' samples. The CDR3: CSVGLDSGTGELFF. The CDR3 DNA reads TGCAGCGTTGGATTGGACTCCGGGACCGGGGAGCTGTTTTTT.